These 4 T cell receptor beta chains were all obtained from the same sample, sequenced in a study of cytomegalovirus exposure and HLA in healthy donors. 60 Vbeta and 13 Jbeta primers were used in PCR. Clones were read by immunoSEQ multiplex PCR, and TCRdb kept only the in-frame ones, dropping some. The data contain 200,000 to 250,000 clones, about three quarters of them singletons. Sequencing was performed on PBMCs. The receptors originated from a woman aged 55 to 70 in good health and CMV-seropositive.

V is TRBV18 and J is TRBJ2-4; 7 bases align to TRBD1. This CDR3 contains 15 residues. After removal of 8 bases from V and 0 bases from J, the junction contained 7 bases not matched to a gene. From germline, CDR1 is KGHSH and CDR2 LQKENI. CDR3 amino acids: CASRGQAQAKNIQYF. The CDR3 bases are TGTGCCAGCCGAGGACAGGCGCAAGCCAAAAACATTCAGTACTTC.

CDR3 sequence reads: CASSLALTSGGARETQYF. CDR3 coding DNA: TGCGCCAGCAGCTTGGCCCTGACTAGCGGGGGGGCTAGAGAGACCCAGTACTTC. The chain has TRBV5-1 and TRBJ2-5; TRBD2 agrees at 14 bases. The J segment lost 4 bases and the V segment lost 0 bases, leaving 8 bases of the junction unmatched. Germline loops: CDR1 SGHRS, CDR2 YFSETQ. The CDR3 runs to 18 residues. Filled out from reference TRBV5-1 and TRBJ2-5, the complete variable domain reads KAGVTQTPRYLIKTRGQQVTLSCSPISGHRSVSWYQQTPGQGLQFLFEYFSETQRNKGNFPGRFSGRQFSNSRSEMNVSTLELGDSALYLCASSLALTSGGARETQYFGPGTRLLVL.

The rearrangement uses TRBV5-6 and TRBJ1-2; maybe TRBD1 (6 bases). This CDR3 contains 14 residues. Germline CDR1 SGHDT, CDR2 YYEEEE. The germline V and J ends were trimmed by 3 bases and 7 bases, with 16 bases remaining between them. As DNA, the CDR3 is TGTGCCAGCAGCTCTAACGGGGGGGCGGCTGGCTACACCTTC. It translates to CASSSNGGAAGYTF.

The rearrangement joins TRBV6-1 to TRBJ2-4; maybe TRBD1 (6 bases). CDR1 is MNHNS and CDR2 is SASEGT in the germline V gene. This CDR3 spans 13 amino acids. V was clipped by 7 bases and J by 4 bases, with 11 bases between them. CDR3 protein: CASTLGGKNIQYF. CDR3 nucleotides: TGTGCCAGCACCTTAGGGGGAAAAAACATTCAGTACTTC.